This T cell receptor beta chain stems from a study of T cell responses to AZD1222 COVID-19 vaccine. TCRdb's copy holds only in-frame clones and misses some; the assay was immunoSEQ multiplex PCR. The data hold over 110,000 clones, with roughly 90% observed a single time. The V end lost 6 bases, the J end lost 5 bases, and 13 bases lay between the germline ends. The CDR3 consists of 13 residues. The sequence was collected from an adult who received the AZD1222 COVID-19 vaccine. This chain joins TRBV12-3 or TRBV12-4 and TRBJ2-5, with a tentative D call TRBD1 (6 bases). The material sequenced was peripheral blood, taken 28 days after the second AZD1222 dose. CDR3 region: CASRHRDRETQYF. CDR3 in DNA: TGTGCCAGCAGGCACAGGGATCGGGAGACCCAGTACTTC.